Below, 3 T cell receptor beta chains from the same sample are listed, as sequenced in a study of blood T cell repertoires in COVID-19. Generated by immunoSEQ multiplex PCR, the TCRdb table keeps only in-frame clones and is missing some. The sample consists of about 370,000 clones, roughly nine tenths of them appearing once. Input material: PBMCs or T cells enriched from blood (not recorded which). All receptors come from a man aged 18 to 35 who had recovered from COVID-19.

V gene TRBV27 combines with J gene TRBJ2-3; possible D gene TRBD2, 6 bases. Germline lookup yields CDR1 MNHEY and CDR2 SMNVEV (reference sequence). V was trimmed by 3 bases and J by 6 bases, leaving 10 bases between them. The CDR3 sequence is 13 residues long. The CDR3 DNA reads as TGTGCCAGCAGTTTGACTAGGTTTGATACGCAGTATTTT. It encodes CASSLTRFDTQYF.

The chain uses TRBV4-2 and TRBJ1-1, with TRBD1 identical over 10 bases. Germline CDR1 is LGHNA and CDR2 is YNFKEQ. The junction had 4 bases not matched to a gene; V was cut back by 1 base and J by 5 bases. The CDR3 has 15 residues. The CDR3 protein is CASSQGDRGLTEAFF. The DNA for the CDR3 is TGTGCCAGCAGCCAAGGGGACAGGGGATTAACTGAAGCTTTCTTT.

The V call is TRBV7-9, the J call TRBJ1-1; D call uncertain. This CDR3 is built from 12 residues. Deletions cut 3 bases from V and 6 bases from J, with 8 bases between. Germline assignment: CDR1 SEHNR and CDR2 FQNEAQ (reference sequence). The CDR3 region is CASSLNGPEAFF. CDR3 sequence (DNA): TGTGCCAGCAGCTTGAACGGTCCTGAAGCTTTCTTT.